The 22 T cell receptor beta chains below all came from one sample that was sequenced in a study of cytomegalovirus exposure and HLA in healthy donors. Using immunoSEQ multiplex PCR, the repertoire was profiled, and TCRdb retains in-frame clones only, with some absent. The sample includes some 240,000 clones, roughly 84% of them seen just once. Material: PBMCs. These receptors were obtained from a woman in her late teens or twenties in good health and CMV-seropositive.

This chain uses TRBV19 with TRBJ1-2; 9 nucleotides align to TRBD1. The V segment lost 2 bases and the J segment 7 bases; nucleotides outside the gene matches: 8. Germline assignment: CDR1 LNHDA and CDR2 SQIVND (reference sequence). The CDR3 runs to 15 residues. The CDR3 spells CASSIPWDRVSGYTF. For the CDR3, the DNA is TGTGCCAGTAGTATACCGTGGGACAGGGTCTCTGGCTACACCTTC.

The gene calls are TRBV10-3 and TRBJ2-2; weak D call: TRBD1 (6 bases). Germline lookup yields CDR1 ENHRY and CDR2 SYGVKD. This CDR3 is built from 18 residues. V shed 3 bases and J shed 4 bases, with 21 bases lying between them. The CDR3 sequence: CAISEGQNRRKTTGELFF. The CDR3 nucleotides read TGTGCCATCAGTGAAGGACAGAACCGGAGAAAGACCACCGGGGAGCTGTTTTTT.

The chain is built from TRBV12-2 and TRBJ1-5. TRBV12-2 is labeled a pseudogene. CDR3 length: 18 residues. The DNA for the CDR3 is TGTGCAAGTCGCCGAACTGGAGGGAGGCGCGATAGCAATCAGCCCCAGCATTTT. Translation gives CASRRTGGRRDSNQPQHF.

The rearrangement joins TRBV9 to TRBJ1-1, with D possibly being TRBD1 (6 bases). V was pared by 0 bases and J by 8 bases, with 14 bases between. There are 14 residues in the CDR3. Per germline, CDR1 SGDLS and CDR2 YYNGEE. CDR3 region: CASSVGRDTLEAFF. The CDR3 DNA follows: TGTGCCAGCAGCGTAGGACGGGACACCCTAGAAGCTTTCTTT. Full variable domain (rest looked up from reference TRBV9 and TRBJ1-1): DSGVTQTPKHLITATGQRVTLRCSPRSGDLSVYWYQQSLDQGLQFLIQYYNGEERAKGNILERFSAQQFPDLHSELNLSSLELGDSALYFCASSVGRDTLEAFFGQGTRLTVV.

This clone appeared once. The chain links TRBV6-5 to TRBJ2-1; perhaps TRBD1 as D (5 bases). V lost 2 bases and J 7 bases, leaving 12 bases between the germline ends. The CDR3 totals 14 residues. Germline CDR1 and CDR2: MNHEY and SVGAGI. CDR3 nucleotides: TGTGCCAGCAGTTACACGGCAGGGTCGAATGAGCAGTTCTTC. This gives the protein CASSYTAGSNEQFF.

The rearrangement joins TRBV4-1 to TRBJ1-1; 9 positions match TRBD1. This CDR3 has 16 residues. V shed 0 bases and J 4 bases; nucleotides not matched to a gene: 6. Germline CDR1 MGHRA, CDR2 YSYEKL. CDR3 sequence (DNA): TGCGCCAGCAGCCAAGATATGGGACAGGGTGTCACTGAAGCTTTCTTT. Translation gives CASSQDMGQGVTEAFF.

CDR3 amino acids: CASSEGRSGGLYEQYF. The CDR3 DNA reads TGTGCCAGCAGTGAAGGAAGGAGCGGCGGCCTCTACGAGCAGTACTTC. The chain carries TRBV6-1 and TRBJ2-7, with a tentative D call TRBD2 (5 bases). The V and J ends lost 1 base and 3 bases respectively, with 16 bases between them. The germline V gene has CDR1 MNHNS and CDR2 SASEGT. The length of the CDR3 is 16 residues.

The chain is built from TRBV7-6 and TRBJ2-1, with no clear D. The CDR3 runs 15 residues. Trimming left V 4 bases short and J 8 bases short, with 18 bases between. Germline CDR1 reads SGHVS; CDR2 reads FNYEAQ. DNA for the CDR3: TGTGCCAGCAGCTCCTCGTGGGCAGCCGCCGATGAGCAGTTCTTC. Its translation: CASSSSWAAADEQFF.

This sequence joins TRBV28 and TRBJ2-1, with a weak D call TRBD1 (6 bases). V was shortened by 7 bases and J by 3 bases, with 19 bases between the two germline ends. Per germline, CDR1 MDHEN and CDR2 SYDVKM. The CDR3 spans 16 residues. CDR3 DNA: TGTGCCAGCACCCTGGGGGCAGGGACGGACTACAATGAGCAGTTCTTC. Translated: CASTLGAGTDYNEQFF. Based on the CDR3 plus reference TRBV28 and TRBJ2-1, the full variable domain is DVKVTQSSRYLVKRTGEKVFLECVQDMDHENMFWYRQDPGLGLRLIYFSYDVKMKEKGDIPEGYSVSREKKERFSLILESASTNQTSMYLCASTLGAGTDYNEQFFGPGTRLTVL.

V gene TRBV11-2 combines with J gene TRBJ2-7; TRBD1 might be the D (6 bases). Trimming shortened V by 4 bases and J by 3 bases, and 19 bases separated the two germline ends. The CDR3 runs 16 residues. The germline gives CDR1 SGHAT, CDR2 FQNNGV. The CDR3 loop is CASSSTGQPDGYEQYF. In nucleotides, the CDR3 is TGTGCCAGCAGCTCAACTGGACAGCCCGACGGCTACGAGCAGTACTTC.

The J gene is TRBJ1-5, the V gene TRBV28; tentatively, D is TRBD1 (5 bases). The germline CDR1 and CDR2 sequences are MDHEN and SYDVKM. Deletions cut 3 bases from V and 7 bases from J, with 13 bases between. This CDR3 has 14 residues. The CDR3 region is CASSFPGGGQPQHF. The CDR3 DNA follows: TGTGCCAGCAGTTTTCCCGGGGGTGGACAGCCCCAGCATTTT.

The rearrangement uses TRBV7-9 and TRBJ2-5; 14 bases are a match to TRBD2. Germline V gene lookup returns CDR1 SEHNR and CDR2 FQNEAQ (reference sequence). This CDR3 is built from 17 residues. After removal of 5 bases from V and 5 bases from J, the junction contained 10 bases not matched to a gene. The CDR3 nucleotides are TGTGCCAGCAGCCACCTGACTAGCGGGAGGGCCGACGAGACCCAGTACTTC. This sequence encodes CASSHLTSGRADETQYF.

This clone was observed once. The chain recombines TRBV30 with TRBJ2-2, with D possibly TRBD1 on 6 matching bases. The CDR3 runs 14 residues. Trimming took off 3 bases at V and 4 bases at J, with 12 bases between the two ends. Germline-derived CDR1 and CDR2 are GTSNPN and SVGIG (reference sequence). The CDR3 loop is CAWRVDRTTGELFF. CDR3 sequence (DNA): TGTGCCTGGAGGGTGGACAGAACCACCGGGGAGCTGTTTTTT.

V and J are TRBV11-2 and TRBJ2-7; 8 nucleotides align to TRBD1. The CDR3 sequence is 14 residues long. V dropped 5 bases and J dropped 3; count of bases not matched to a gene: 6. CDR1 is SGHAT, CDR2 FQNNGV, per germline. The CDR3 sequence: CASSIGQGRYEQYF. CDR3 DNA: TGTGCCAGCAGCATCGGACAGGGCCGCTACGAGCAGTACTTC.

V and J are TRBV6-5 and TRBJ1-2; unclear D gene. CDR3 length equals 16 residues. CDR1 is MNHEY and CDR2 is SVGAGI in the germline V gene. Trimming removed 6 bases at V and 4 bases at J, with 21 bases between. The CDR3 nucleotides are TGTGCCAGCAGCTACACCAGCGGCGATTCCCTCTATGGCTACACCTTC. Protein product: CASSYTSGDSLYGYTF.

The chain is built from TRBV5-6 and TRBJ2-1, with 10 bases identical to TRBD2. CDR1 is SGHDT, CDR2 YYEEEE, per germline. The V gene end was trimmed by 1 base and the J gene end by 10 bases; junction bases not matched to a gene: 8. The CDR3 spans 15 residues. The CDR3 DNA is TGTGCCAGCAGCTTGCCCGGGACTAGCGTGGAAGAGCAGTTCTTC. It specifies CASSLPGTSVEEQFF.

The chain has TRBV5-4 and TRBJ2-7; 7 bases match TRBD1. This CDR3 has 13 amino acids. V dropped 4 bases and J dropped 2; count of bases not matched to a gene: 3. CDR1 and CDR2 (germline): SGHNT, YYREEE (reference sequence). The CDR3 protein is CASSEDRAYEQYF. DNA of the CDR3: TGTGCCAGCAGCGAAGACAGGGCCTACGAGCAGTACTTC.

V is TRBV4-2 and J is TRBJ2-7, with TRBD2 matching 9 bases. After removal of 1 base from V and 4 bases from J, the junction contained 5 bases not matched to a gene. The length of the CDR3 is 15 residues. Germline CDR1 LGHNA, CDR2 YNFKEQ. The DNA for the CDR3 is TGTGCCAGCAGCCAAGTTCAAGCGGGAGGATACGAGCAGTACTTC. Translating it yields CASSQVQAGGYEQYF.

The rearrangement joins TRBV28 to TRBJ2-3; 7 bases are shared with TRBD1. Looked up from germline, CDR1 is MDHEN and CDR2 is SYDVKM. The CDR3 totals 13 residues. V lost 6 bases to trimming and J lost 4 bases; unmatched junction nucleotides: 4. The CDR3 nucleotides are TGTGCCAGCAGAAGACAGGGAGCAGATACGCAGTATTTT. This encodes CASRRQGADTQYF.

The gene calls are TRBV7-6 and TRBJ2-3; a possible D gene is TRBD2 (5 bases). Trimming pared 3 bases from V and 1 base from J, leaving 5 bases between. Looked up from germline, CDR1 is SGHVS and CDR2 is FNYEAQ. This CDR3 has 13 residues. CDR3 sequence (DNA): TGTGCCAGCAGCTTGGAGGGCACAGATACGCAGTATTTT. This encodes CASSLEGTDTQYF.

This chain joins TRBV7-8 and TRBJ2-7, with TRBD2 identical over 9 bases. The V gene's germline CDR1 is SGHVS and CDR2 FQNEAQ. CDR3 length: 15 residues. The J segment lost 4 bases and the V segment lost 7 bases, leaving 11 bases of the junction unmatched. This CDR3 is CASTPGASGKYEQYF. CDR3 DNA: TGTGCCAGCACCCCGGGGGCTAGCGGGAAATACGAGCAGTACTTC. The whole variable domain, remainder taken from reference TRBV7-8 and TRBJ2-7, is GAGVSQSPRYKVAKRGQDVALRCDPISGHVSLFWYQQALGQGPEFLTYFQNEAQLDKSGLPSDRFFAERPEGSVSTLKIQRTQQEDSAVYLCASTPGASGKYEQYFGPGTRLTVT.

This chain links TRBV5-7 with TRBJ2-5; the D is unclear. TRBV5-7 has ORF status, its function being uncertain. Trimming stripped 2 bases from V and 5 bases from J, with 10 bases between. The CDR3 totals 13 residues. The CDR3 region has the DNA TGTGCCAGCAGCTTATCGGGTTTGGAGACCCAGTACTTC. Translating gives CASSLSGLETQYF.